This T cell receptor beta chain was observed in a study of CD8 T cells in ankylosing spondylitis. Study-level results: Reportedly, significant enrichment of disease-linked clones occurred in matched ankylosing spondylitis synovial fluid. A motif in TCR beta, a set of 8 or 9 highly homologous variants, appeared characteristic of ankylosing spondylitis blood. Previous work reported some of these motif variants in the synovial fluid and blood of reactive arthritis.

Germline-derived CDR1 and CDR2 are SGDLS and YYNGEE. The CDR3 is made up of 15 amino acids. The V gene lost 0 bases and the J gene lost 5 bases, with 12 bases spanning the gap. Worth noting for this clonotype: Its matching antigen is unknown.

Each TCR beta library was made by quantitative 5'-RACE that incorporated molecular barcodes. Via MiXCR, TCRdb re-called the 5' RACE reads, giving one row per CDR3 protein. The data hold more than 100,000 distinct CDR3 sequences, with approximately 17% observed a single time. The sample was blood, either unsorted or a sorted T cell fraction (not recorded which). This rearrangement joins TRBV9 to TRBJ2-1; D is possibly TRBD2 (6 bases). This sequence was found in a male donor with ankylosing spondylitis. CDR3 in DNA: TGTGCCAGCAGCGTAGCGGGAGTTAGCCACAATGAGCAGTTCTTC. This gives the protein CASSVAGVSHNEQFF.